This TCR beta chain was recorded in a study of CD8 T cells in ankylosing spondylitis (dated by TCRdb to 2015 to 2018). Concerning the study at large: T cell receptor beta repertoires were profiled in healthy donors and ankylosing spondylitis patients so that disease-linked TCR variants could be found. The full study cohort was made up of 25 ankylosing spondylitis patients and roughly 100 healthy donors. Peripheral blood samples were taken, and synovial fluid was additionally collected from ankylosing spondylitis patients.

From the cysteine up to the phenylalanine, the CDR3 has a length of 12 residues. CDR3 DNA is the only sequence kept; it has 36 bases, read in frame from the first base. V ends up 4 bases short and J 2 bases short, with an unmatched junction base count of 0. CDR1 and CDR2, per the germline V gene, are SGHDT and YYEEEE. What the study reported, not specific to this receptor: A TCR beta motif of several highly homologous amino acid variants appeared characteristic of blood from ankylosing spondylitis patients. Some of the motif variants had been reported before in the synovial fluid and blood of reactive arthritis patients, a finding that suggests common disease-initiation mechanisms. The disease-linked clones were reported as significantly enriched in matched synovial fluid samples from ankylosing spondylitis patients. The disease-linked clones had a CD8+ phenotype and were found at relatively low frequencies in peripheral blood.

Synovial fluid samples were paired with blood samples taken from the same ankylosing spondylitis patients. The instrument given in TCRdb is Illumina HiSeq 2500. TCR beta libraries were prepared by quantitative 5'-RACE with molecular barcodes. Per the source publication's procedure: A new computational method, built on a probabilistic model of VDJ rearrangement, was used to identify disease-linked TCR variants. Using fastp at Q25 and MiXCR, TCRdb reprocessed the public reads and kept productive beta chains. Rows matching on CDR3 protein sequence are summarized as one entry with the most common DNA and genes. For this entry, the V and J calls and clone size follow TCRdb and not the study's own pipeline. For this sample there are approximately 60,000 distinct CDR3 sequences; approximately 6% appear just once. Approximately 5% of the sample rests with the top ten. In this sample, this clonotype turned up many times. The antigen it recognizes is unknown. No quality values exist for individual bases; no much larger clone is one base distant.

Here the chain combines TRBV5-6 and TRBJ2-7, with TRBD2 matching 7 junction bases. Sequencing was carried out using synovial fluid, either unsorted or a sorted T cell fraction (not recorded which). This receptor was identified in a male donor with ankylosing spondylitis. Here is the DNA: TGTGCCAGCAGCCGGGAGGCCTACGAGCAGTACTTC. This translates into CASSREAYEQYF. The CDR3 plus the reference TRBV5-6 and TRBJ2-7 genes for the other parts give the full variable domain: DAGVTQSPTHLIKTRGQQVTLRCSPKSGHDTVSWYQQALGQGPQFIFQYYEEEERQRGNFPDRFSGHQFPNYSSELNVNALLLGDSALYLCASSREAYEQYFGPGTRLTVT.